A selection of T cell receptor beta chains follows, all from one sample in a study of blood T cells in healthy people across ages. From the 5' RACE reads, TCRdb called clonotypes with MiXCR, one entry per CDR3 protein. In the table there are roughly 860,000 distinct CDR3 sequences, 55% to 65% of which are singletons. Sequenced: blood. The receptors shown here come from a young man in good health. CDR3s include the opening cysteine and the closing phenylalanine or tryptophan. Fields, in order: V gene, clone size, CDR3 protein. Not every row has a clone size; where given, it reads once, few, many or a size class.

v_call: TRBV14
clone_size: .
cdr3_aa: CASSLGRAGRAETQYF

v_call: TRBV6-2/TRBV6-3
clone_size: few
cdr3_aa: CASTRTGGISGANVLTF

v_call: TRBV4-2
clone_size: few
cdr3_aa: CASSQDPRTGVGYTF

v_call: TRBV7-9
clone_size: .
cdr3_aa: CASSISPAEQYF

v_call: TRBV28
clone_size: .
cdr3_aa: CASSPWGQRSGANVLTF

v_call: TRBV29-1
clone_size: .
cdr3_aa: CRDRLAGAYNEQFF

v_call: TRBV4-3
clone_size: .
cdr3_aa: CASSQDGVAGGSNTEAFF

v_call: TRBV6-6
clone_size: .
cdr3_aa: CASSYSWRPSPDTQYF

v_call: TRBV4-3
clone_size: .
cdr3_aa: CASSQDGGSGSPLHF

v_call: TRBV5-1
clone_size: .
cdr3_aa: CASSLSYYRVMTGANVLTF